This passage covers 19 T cell receptor beta chains from one sample sequenced in a study of T cells in tuberculosis. This table comes from immunoSEQ multiplex PCR, and its TCRdb copy is limited to in-frame clones, with some not included. The table lists about 43,000 clones, 90% to 95% of them singletons. Input material: PBMCs. Source of these receptors: a donor aged 10 to 29 with latent tuberculosis or without tuberculosis infection. Some clones in this sample may be carry-over from other donors' samples.

This chain connects TRBV4-1 to TRBJ1-2; D unresolved. Germline CDR1 MGHRA, CDR2 YSYEKL. The CDR3 is 15 amino acids. Trimming stripped 0 bases from V and 6 bases from J, with 14 bases between. CDR3 nucleotide sequence: TGCGCCAGCAGCCAAGACCCAGGTCTTTGGGATGGCTACACCTTC. Amino acid sequence: CASSQDPGLWDGYTF.

This chain joins TRBV7-2 and TRBJ2-1, with D perhaps TRBD2 (6 bases). This CDR3 is built from 12 residues. Germline V gene data show CDR1 as SGHTA and CDR2 as FQGNSA. Trimming shortened V by 3 bases and J by 13 bases, and 13 bases separated the two germline ends. The CDR3 DNA sequence: TGTGCCAGCAGCTTTTCTTTAGGACTACAGTTCTTC. This translates into CASSFSLGLQFF. Based on the CDR3 plus reference TRBV7-2 and TRBJ2-1, the full variable domain is GAGVSQSPSNKVTEKGKDVELRCDPISGHTALYWYRQSLGQGLEFLIYFQGNSAPDKSGLPSDRFSAERTGGSVSTLTIQRTQQEDSAVYLCASSFSLGLQFFGPGTRLTVL.

In DNA form, the CDR3 reads TGTGCCAGCTCACCACCTTCGGTCAATGAGCAGTTCTTC. Encoded protein: CASSPPSVNEQFF. The chain uses TRBV18 and TRBJ2-1; D unclear. V dropped 0 bases and J dropped 6 bases, with 6 bases sitting between them. The CDR3 loop spans 13 amino acids. Germline lookup yields CDR1 KGHSH and CDR2 LQKENI.

This chain's CDR3 is CASSYGEGRYGYTF. CDR3 nucleotide sequence: TGTGCCAGCAGTTACGGAGAAGGGAGATATGGCTACACCTTC. V gene TRBV6-5 combines with J gene TRBJ1-2, with D unresolved. This CDR3 comprises 14 residues. The V end was cut by 2 bases, the J end by 5 bases, with 12 bases between. From germline, CDR1 is MNHEY and CDR2 SVGAGI.

This chain connects TRBV19 to TRBJ2-3; 9 bases are a match to TRBD2. This CDR3 comprises 19 residues. V trimming: 0 bases; J trimming: 0 bases; junction bases outside the gene matches: 10. Germline CDR1 LNHDA, CDR2 SQIVND (reference sequence). CDR3 DNA sequence: TGTGCCAGTAGTATAGATCTATGGAGCGGGAGGAGGAGCACAGATACGCAGTATTTT. The encoded protein is CASSIDLWSGRRSTDTQYF.

This chain joins TRBV7-9 and TRBJ2-1; D is uncertain. The ends were cut back, 8 bases at V and 5 bases at J, with 10 bases in the middle. The CDR3 contains 12 residues. The germline V gene encodes CDR1 SEHNR and CDR2 FQNEAQ (reference sequence). The chain's CDR3 is CASLSENNEQFF. In nucleotides, the CDR3 is TGTGCCAGCTTGAGTGAGAACAATGAGCAGTTCTTC.

The sample holds one count of this clone. This chain joins TRBV14 and TRBJ2-3, with TRBD2 as a possible D gene (5 bases). The CDR3 length is 13 residues. The germline V gene has CDR1 SGHDN and CDR2 FVKESK. Trimming shortened V by 4 bases and J by 4 bases, and 9 bases separated the two germline ends. CDR3 DNA: TGTGCCAGCAGCCGCGGAGGACCAGATACGCAGTATTTT. Translating it yields CASSRGGPDTQYF.

The V and J genes are TRBV9 and TRBJ1-2, with a tentative D call TRBD1 (5 bases). The V and J ends lost 3 bases and 2 bases respectively, with 14 bases between them. Germline V gene sequence: CDR1 SGDLS, CDR2 YYNGEE. This CDR3 is built from 15 residues. The CDR3 reads CASSAGGGTNYGYTF. The CDR3 DNA is TGTGCCAGCAGCGCCGGGGGTGGTACCAACTATGGCTACACCTTC. Full variable domain (rest looked up from reference TRBV9 and TRBJ1-2): DSGVTQTPKHLITATGQRVTLRCSPRSGDLSVYWYQQSLDQGLQFLIQYYNGEERAKGNILERFSAQQFPDLHSELNLSSLELGDSALYFCASSAGGGTNYGYTFGSGTRLTVV.

DNA for the CDR3: TGCGCCAGCAGCCAAGATCCTCGGAGTACAGGTCGCTTATTCTCTGGGGCCAACGTCCTGACTTTC. Amino acids: CASSQDPRSTGRLFSGANVLTF. The chain is built from TRBV4-1 and TRBJ2-6; D is possibly TRBD1 (5 bases). V was shortened by 0 bases and J by 0 bases, with 24 bases between the two germline ends. This CDR3 has 22 amino acids. Germline-derived CDR1 and CDR2 are MGHRA and YSYEKL.

The rearrangement uses TRBV9 and TRBJ2-1, with D possibly being TRBD1 (5 bases). From germline, CDR1 is SGDLS and CDR2 YYNGEE. This CDR3 is built from 17 residues. The V end lost 0 bases, the J end lost 0 bases, and 13 bases lay between the germline ends. This CDR3 is CASSVEWTPSSYNEQFF. The CDR3 coding sequence is TGTGCCAGCAGCGTAGAATGGACACCTAGCTCCTACAATGAGCAGTTCTTC.

The rearrangement links TRBV11-3 to TRBJ2-3, with 8 bases matching TRBD2. The V and J ends lost 1 base and 3 bases, in that order; junction bases with no gene match: 9. CDR1 and CDR2 (germline): SGHNT, YENEEA. This CDR3 is 17 amino acids long. The CDR3 nucleotides are TGTGCCAGCAGCTTAGGTCGTCGTACTAGCGGAACAGATACGCAGTATTTT. Translating it yields CASSLGRRTSGTDTQYF.

V gene TRBV4-3 combines with J gene TRBJ2-7; weak D call: TRBD2 (5 bases). This CDR3 comprises 16 residues. Germline loops: CDR1 LGHNA, CDR2 YSLEER. Trimming stripped 2 bases from V and 1 base from J, with 15 bases between. In DNA, the CDR3 is TGCGCCAGCAGCCAATCTCTTACTGGACTTTCCTACGAGCAGTACTTC. As protein: CASSQSLTGLSYEQYF.

V usage is TRBV29-1 and J usage is TRBJ2-2; no reliable D call. Trimming cost V 2 bases and J 7 bases, with 17 bases left between them. The germline V gene encodes CDR1 SQVTM and CDR2 ANQGSEA. The CDR3 has 15 residues. The DNA for the CDR3 is TGCAGCGTTGAATTAATGCTAGGAAGTGTCGGGGAGCTGTTTTTT. Translation: CSVELMLGSVGELFF.

The chain employs TRBV15 and TRBJ2-1; 7 nucleotides align to TRBD2. Germline lookup yields CDR1 LNHNV and CDR2 YYDKDF (reference sequence). After removal of 3 bases from V and 2 bases from J, the junction contained 7 bases not matched to a gene. The CDR3 totals 16 residues. CDR3 nucleotide sequence: TGTGCCACCAGCAGGGGGAGCGGGACCCCCTACAATGAGCAGTTCTTC. As protein: CATSRGSGTPYNEQFF. Drawing the rest from reference TRBV15 and TRBJ2-1, the complete variable domain is DAMVIQNPRYQVTQFGKPVTLSCSQTLNHNVMYWYQQKSSQAPKLLFHYYDKDFNNEADTPDNFQSRRPNTSFCFLDIRSPGLGDTAMYLCATSRGSGTPYNEQFFGPGTRLTVL.

The rearrangement links TRBV5-4 to TRBJ1-2, with D perhaps matching TRBD1 (6 bases). V was trimmed by 0 bases and J by 7 bases, leaving 16 bases between them. The CDR3 totals 15 residues. Germline CDR1 reads SGHNT; CDR2 reads YYREEE (reference sequence). CDR3 DNA: TGTGCCAGCAGCTTGGAAGGGGGAACTTGGGGTGGCTACACCTTC. Translated, it gives CASSLEGGTWGGYTF.

This rearrangement joins TRBV28 to TRBJ2-5; 9 bases align to TRBD1. V shed 4 bases and J 5 bases; nucleotides not matched to a gene: 14. The CDR3 has 17 amino acids. Germline CDR1 and CDR2: MDHEN and SYDVKM. DNA for the CDR3: TGTGCCAGCAGTTCCTCCCCTCGGACAGGGGTGTGGGAGACCCAGTACTTC. Translation: CASSSSPRTGVWETQYF.

The chain is built from TRBV28 and TRBJ2-7, with TRBD1 identical over 11 bases. The CDR3 has 14 residues. Germline lookup yields CDR1 MDHEN and CDR2 SYDVKM. V shed 6 bases and J 9 bases; nucleotides not matched to a gene: 10. The CDR3: CASRTGTGGLGQYF. CDR3 bases: TGTGCCAGCAGGACCGGGACAGGGGGACTGGGGCAGTACTTC. Full variable domain (remainder filled in from reference TRBV28 and TRBJ2-7): DVKVTQSSRYLVKRTGEKVFLECVQDMDHENMFWYRQDPGLGLRLIYFSYDVKMKEKGDIPEGYSVSREKKERFSLILESASTNQTSMYLCASRTGTGGLGQYFGPGTRLTVT.

The chain couples TRBV11-3 to TRBJ1-1; 7 nucleotides match TRBD1. Germline-derived CDR1 and CDR2 are SGHNT and YENEEA. The ends lost 1 base at V and 5 bases at J; junction bases unmatched: 7. The CDR3 extends over 15 amino acids. The chain's CDR3 is CASSLGGGAETEAFF. The CDR3 DNA follows: TGTGCCAGCAGCTTAGGAGGGGGCGCGGAAACTGAAGCTTTCTTT.

CDR3 protein: CASSLVGQVSYEQYF. CDR3 bases: TGTGCCAGCAGCCTGGTGGGACAGGTATCCTACGAGCAGTACTTC. The V call is TRBV7-2, the J call TRBJ2-7; TRBD1 agrees at 8 bases. The CDR3 runs to 15 residues. The J segment lost 1 base and the V segment lost 5 bases, leaving 7 bases of the junction unmatched. Per the germline V gene, CDR1 is SGHTA and CDR2 is FQGNSA.